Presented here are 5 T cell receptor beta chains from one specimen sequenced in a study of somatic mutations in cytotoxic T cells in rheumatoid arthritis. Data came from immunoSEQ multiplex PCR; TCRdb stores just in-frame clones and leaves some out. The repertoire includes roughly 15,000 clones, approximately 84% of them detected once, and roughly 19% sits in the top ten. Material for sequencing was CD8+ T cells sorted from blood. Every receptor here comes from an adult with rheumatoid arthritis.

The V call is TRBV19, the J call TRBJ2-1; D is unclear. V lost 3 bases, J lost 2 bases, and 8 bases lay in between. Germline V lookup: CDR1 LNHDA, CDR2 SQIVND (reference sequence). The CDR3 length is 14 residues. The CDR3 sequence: CASSIATAYNEQFF. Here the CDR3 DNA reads TGTGCCAGTAGTATTGCCACAGCCTACAATGAGCAGTTCTTC.

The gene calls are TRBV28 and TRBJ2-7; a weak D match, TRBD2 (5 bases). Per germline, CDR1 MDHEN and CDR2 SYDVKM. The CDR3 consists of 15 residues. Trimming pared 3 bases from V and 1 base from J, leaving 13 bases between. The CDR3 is CASSFLSGPSYEQYF. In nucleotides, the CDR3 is TGTGCCAGCAGTTTTCTAAGCGGCCCTTCCTACGAGCAGTACTTC.

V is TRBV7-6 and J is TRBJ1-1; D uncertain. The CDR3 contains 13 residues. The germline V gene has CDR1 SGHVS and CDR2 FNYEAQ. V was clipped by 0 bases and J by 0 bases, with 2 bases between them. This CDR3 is CASSLALNTEAFF. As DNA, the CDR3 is TGTGCCAGCAGCTTAGCATTGAACACTGAAGCTTTCTTT.

CDR3 bases: TGTGCCAGCAGCAAGAACAGGCGCCCTATCTACGAGCAGTACTTC. It encodes CASSKNRRPIYEQYF. The chain has TRBV11-3 and TRBJ2-7; D perhaps matches TRBD1 (5 bases). The CDR3 spans 15 residues. Germline values: CDR1 SGHNT, CDR2 YENEEA. Deletions cut 5 bases from V and 3 bases from J, with 17 bases between.

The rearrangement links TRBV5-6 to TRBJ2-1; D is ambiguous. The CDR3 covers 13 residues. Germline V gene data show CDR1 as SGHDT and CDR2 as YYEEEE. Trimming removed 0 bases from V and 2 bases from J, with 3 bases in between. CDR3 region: CASSLGPYNEQFF. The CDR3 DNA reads TGTGCCAGCAGCTTGGGCCCCTACAATGAGCAGTTCTTC.